This TCR beta chain derives from a study of PD-L1 blockade in urothelial cancer. Overall study context: Blood was evaluated 3 weeks (second dose) and 6 weeks after therapy began.

Time point denoted: peripheral blood 6 weeks after treatment start. Patients' urothelial carcinoma was locally advanced or metastatic. Patients each gave 1 to 8 samples, pretreatment and on-treatment. The investigators introduced synthetic TCR analog templates into each PCR as spikes. The assay was immunoSEQ multiplex PCR, and TCRdb's table has in-frame clones only and misses some. The data hold 40,000 or so clones, with roughly 90% observed a single time. Specimen: PBMCs, collected around atezolizumab (anti-PD-L1) treatment. The TCR sequence derives from a man in his 60s with urothelial cancer.

CDR3 sequence reads: CASSFEAVTYNEQFF. The CDR3 DNA reads as TGCGCCAGCAGCTTCGAAGCGGTTACCTACAATGAGCAGTTCTTC. This chain uses TRBV5-1 with TRBJ2-1; TRBD2 might be the D (5 bases). The CDR3 runs 15 residues. The germline CDR1 and CDR2 sequences are SGHRS and YFSETQ. V shed 2 bases and J shed 2 bases, with 11 bases lying between them.